A single sample is the source of the 19 T cell receptor beta chains below, sequenced in a study of brain metastases from non-small cell lung cancer. Generated by immunoSEQ multiplex PCR, the TCRdb table keeps only in-frame clones and is missing some. Here the sample spans about 4,700 clones, 85% being singletons. Sample: primary lung tumor tissue. Receptor source: a donor at least 40 years old with non-small cell lung cancer.

The V and J genes are TRBV4-1 and TRBJ2-4; tentatively, D is TRBD1 (6 bases). Germline V gene sequence: CDR1 MGHRA, CDR2 YSYEKL. V was pared by 0 bases and J by 0 bases, with 18 bases between. CDR3 length equals 19 residues. The CDR3 bases are TGCGCCAGCAGCCAAGATGGGGGCAGGGGATCTTCAGCCAAAAACATTCAGTACTTC. Encoded protein: CASSQDGGRGSSAKNIQYF.

The chain couples TRBV11-1 to TRBJ2-3; D could derive from TRBD1 or TRBD2 (6 bases each). The V gene's germline CDR1 is SGHAT and CDR2 FQDESV (reference sequence). Deletions cut 10 bases from V and 4 bases from J, with 15 bases between. This CDR3 region has 13 residues. In DNA form, the CDR3 reads TGTGCCACCGGGGGCGGGATGGCAGATACGCAGTATTTT. Its translation is CATGGGMADTQYF.

The rearrangement joins TRBV18 to TRBJ2-7, with 10 bases fitting TRBD1. The V and J ends lost 3 bases and 5 bases, in that order; junction bases with no gene match: 4. CDR3 size: 14 residues. The germline gives CDR1 KGHSH, CDR2 LQKENI. The CDR3 nucleotides are TGTGCCAGCTCACCTGGGACAGGGGCGGACGAGCAGTACTTC. Translating it yields CASSPGTGADEQYF.

J is TRBJ1-4 and V is TRBV19, with D possibly TRBD1 on 6 matching bases. Germline values: CDR1 LNHDA, CDR2 SQIVND (reference sequence). The CDR3 covers 13 residues. V shed 6 bases and J shed 7 bases, with 12 bases lying between them. The CDR3 region has the DNA TGTGCCAGTAGCCGGGGGCGCGGTGAAAAACTGTTTTTT. It encodes CASSRGRGEKLFF.

A remark on this clone: The junction and the germline gene differ at one end; a read error may be behind it. This chain joins TRBV9 and TRBJ2-1, with a tentative D call TRBD2 (5 bases). There are 12 residues in the CDR3. Germline loops: CDR1 SGDLS, CDR2 YYNGEE. This CDR3 reads CASSVVVHEQFF. CDR3 bases: TGTGCCAGTAGCGTTGTGGTGCATGAGCAGTTCTTC.

The V gene is TRBV4-2, the J gene TRBJ2-1, with no clear D. Looked up from germline, CDR1 is LGHNA and CDR2 is YNFKEQ. The CDR3 sequence is 17 residues long. Trimming stripped 0 bases from V and 5 bases from J, with 17 bases between. Here the CDR3 reads CASSQERHLENHNEQFF. The CDR3 nucleotides read TGTGCCAGCAGCCAAGAAAGGCACCTAGAAAATCACAATGAGCAGTTCTTC.

This rearrangement joins TRBV9 to TRBJ2-1; D gene ambiguous. Between the trimmed V and J ends, which lost 1 base and 8 bases, there was a span of 10 bases. The CDR3 has 13 amino acids. Per the germline V gene, CDR1 is SGDLS and CDR2 is YYNGEE. This CDR3 reads CASSVFSGDEQFF. Here the CDR3 DNA reads TGTGCCAGCAGCGTATTTTCGGGCGATGAGCAGTTCTTC.

J is TRBJ2-1 and V is TRBV4-2; D perhaps matches TRBD1 (6 bases). CDR3 size: 17 residues. Germline V gene sequence: CDR1 LGHNA, CDR2 YNFKEQ. Trimming shortened V by 0 bases and J by 3 bases, and 15 bases separated the two germline ends. The CDR3 DNA sequence: TGTGCCAGCAGCCAAGATTCTGGGGGCCTATACTACAATGAGCAGTTCTTC. As protein: CASSQDSGGLYYNEQFF.

A note on this clone: This same CDR3 is encoded by further DNA sequences in the sample. The J gene is TRBJ2-7, the V gene TRBV9; TRBD2 matches 10 bases. The junction had 4 bases not matched to a gene; V was cut back by 0 bases and J by 7 bases. Germline assignment: CDR1 SGDLS and CDR2 YYNGEE. The CDR3 has 14 amino acids. CDR3 DNA sequence: TGTGCCAGCAGCGTAGGGCTAGCGGGAGCTGAGCAGTACTTC. It yields the protein CASSVGLAGAEQYF.

The chain joins TRBV5-4 to TRBJ2-1; 13 nucleotides match TRBD2. In germline, CDR1 is SGHNT, CDR2 YYREEE (reference sequence). The V and J ends lost 3 bases and 9 bases, in that order; junction bases with no gene match: 9. The CDR3 has 16 residues. CDR3 residues: CASSSPGTSGKVEQFF. CDR3 DNA sequence: TGTGCCAGCAGCTCCCCCGGGACTAGCGGGAAAGTTGAGCAGTTCTTC.

Concerning this clone itself: Other DNA sequences in this specimen translate into the identical CDR3. The gene calls are TRBV27 and TRBJ2-5, with D tentatively TRBD1 (7 bases). The germline V gene encodes CDR1 MNHEY and CDR2 SMNVEV (reference sequence). The CDR3 length is 14 residues. V dropped 5 bases and J dropped 8 bases, with 18 bases sitting between them. This CDR3 reads CASSKQGPGETQYF. CDR3 coding DNA: TGTGCCAGCAGTAAACAGGGGCCGGGGGAAACCCAGTACTTC.

The gene calls are TRBV28 and TRBJ2-2; 8 bases line up with TRBD2. Germline trimming cut 1 base from V and 4 bases from J; bases unmatched to any gene: 2. The CDR3 has 15 amino acids. Per the germline V gene, CDR1 is MDHEN and CDR2 is SYDVKM. CDR3 sequence (DNA): TGTGCCAGCAGTTTATATAGCGGGGCCACCGGGGAGCTGTTTTTT. Its protein is CASSLYSGATGELFF.

This clone was detected once. The chain combines TRBV12-3 or TRBV12-4 with TRBJ1-1; D is uncertain. V was pared by 5 bases and J by 1 base, with 8 bases between. The CDR3 spans 13 residues. The CDR3 region has the DNA TGTGCCAGCAGTCTAGTGAAGAACACTGAAGCTTTCTTT. Encoded protein: CASSLVKNTEAFF.

V is TRBV7-2 and J is TRBJ2-3; 7 bases fit TRBD1. CDR3 length: 15 amino acids. The germline V gene encodes CDR1 SGHTA and CDR2 FQGNSA. V was pared by 5 bases and J by 4 bases, with 9 bases of the junction left unmatched. CDR3 bases: TGTGCCAGCAGCCAAGGGGGCGAGGGGCCAGATACGCAGTATTTT. Translation gives CASSQGGEGPDTQYF.

Worth noting for this clone: One end of the junction does not line up with germline, which may come from a read error. The V gene is TRBV5-6, the J gene TRBJ2-4; perhaps TRBD1 as D (5 bases). This CDR3 region has 16 residues. Germline CDR1 and CDR2: SGHDT and YYEEEE. The CDR3 here is CTSSLVGQGAKNIQYF. In nucleotides, the CDR3 is TGTACCAGCAGCTTGGTAGGCCAGGGAGCCAAAAACATTCAGTACTTC.

The chain joins TRBV5-1 to TRBJ2-7, with D possibly matching TRBD1 (6 bases). The V gene's germline CDR1 is SGHRS and CDR2 YFSETQ. V was cut by 8 bases and J by 3 bases, with 18 bases left in between. The CDR3 has 14 amino acids. CDR3 sequence reads: CASYRDTGDYEQYF. The DNA for the CDR3 is TGCGCCAGTTATAGGGACACCGGAGACTACGAGCAGTACTTC.

This chain links TRBV28 with TRBJ1-4; 9 nucleotides align to TRBD1. Germline lookup yields CDR1 MDHEN and CDR2 SYDVKM. There are 14 residues in the CDR3. V gave up 6 bases and J gave up 8 bases; unmatched junction bases: 7. CDR3 in amino acids: CASSEGGQGEKLFF. In nucleotides, the CDR3 is TGTGCCAGCAGCGAAGGGGGACAGGGAGAAAAACTGTTTTTT. The variable domain in full, with the rest retrieved from reference TRBV28 and TRBJ1-4, is DVKVTQSSRYLVKRTGEKVFLECVQDMDHENMFWYRQDPGLGLRLIYFSYDVKMKEKGDIPEGYSVSREKKERFSLILESASTNQTSMYLCASSEGGQGEKLFFGSGTQLSVL.

The V and J genes are TRBV10-2 and TRBJ2-7, with unresolved D. Germline V gene data show CDR1 as WSHSY and CDR2 as SAAADI. The ends were cut back, 10 bases at V and 0 bases at J, with 13 bases in the middle. The CDR3 has 13 amino acids. The CDR3 is CATHVADSYEQYF. Written as DNA, the CDR3 is TGCGCCACCCATGTTGCGGACTCCTACGAGCAGTACTTC.

The chain uses TRBV9 and TRBJ2-2; D not certain. V was shortened by 3 bases and J by 1 base, with 13 bases between the two germline ends. The CDR3 spans 16 residues. Germline V gene sequence: CDR1 SGDLS, CDR2 YYNGEE. The CDR3 here is CASSARTALNTGELFF. CDR3 coding DNA: TGTGCCAGCAGCGCCCGGACGGCACTGAACACCGGGGAGCTGTTTTTT.